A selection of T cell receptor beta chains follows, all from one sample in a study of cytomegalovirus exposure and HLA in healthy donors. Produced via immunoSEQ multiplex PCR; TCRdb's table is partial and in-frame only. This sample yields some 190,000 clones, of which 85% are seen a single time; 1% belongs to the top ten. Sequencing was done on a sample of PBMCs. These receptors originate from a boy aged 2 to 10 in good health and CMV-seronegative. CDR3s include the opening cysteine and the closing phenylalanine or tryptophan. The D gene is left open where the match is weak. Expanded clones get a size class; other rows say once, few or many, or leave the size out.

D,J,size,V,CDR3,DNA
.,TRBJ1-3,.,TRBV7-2,CASSLVPGVGNTIYF,TGTGCCAGCAGCTTAGTCCCGGGGGTTGGAAACACCATATATTTT
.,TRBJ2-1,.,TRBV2,CASSREVAGNNEQFF,TGTGCCAGCAGTAGGGAGGTGGCGGGAAACAATGAGCAGTTCTTC
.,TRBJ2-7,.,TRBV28,CASSLNRDNSYEQYF,TGTGCCAGCAGTTTAAACAGGGATAACTCCTACGAGCAGTACTTC
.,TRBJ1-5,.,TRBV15,CATSRDQGSDQPQHF,TGTGCCACCAGCAGAGATCAGGGATCGGATCAGCCCCAGCATTTT
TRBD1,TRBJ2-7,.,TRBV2,CASSRDRFYEQYF,TGTGCCAGCAGTCGGGACAGATTCTACGAGCAGTACTTC
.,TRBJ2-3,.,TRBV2,CASRNTGFILTDTQYF,TGTGCCAGCAGGAATACAGGATTTATCCTCACAGATACGCAGTATTTT
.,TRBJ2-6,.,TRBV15,CATSRESTGANVLTF,TGTGCCACCAGCAGAGAATCTACCGGGGCCAACGTCCTGACTTTC
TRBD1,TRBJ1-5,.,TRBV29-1,CSVLQGAGDQPQHF,TGCAGCGTTTTACAGGGGGCTGGGGATCAGCCCCAGCATTTT
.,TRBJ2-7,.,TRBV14,CASSPRTEPSYEQYF,TGTGCCAGCAGTCCTAGGACAGAACCCTCCTACGAGCAGTACTTC
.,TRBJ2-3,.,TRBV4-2,CASSQELGQGADTQYF,TGTGCCAGCAGCCAAGAACTTGGGCAGGGTGCAGATACGCAGTATTTT
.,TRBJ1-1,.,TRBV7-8,CASSLVATMNTEAFF,TGTGCCAGCAGCTTAGTAGCGACAATGAACACTGAAGCTTTCTTT
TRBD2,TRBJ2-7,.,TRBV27,CASRTSGRNYEQYF,TGTGCCAGCAGGACTAGCGGGAGGAACTACGAGCAGTACTTC
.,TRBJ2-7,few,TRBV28,CASSPYGEQYF,TGTGCCAGCAGTCCCTATGGCGAGCAGTACTTC
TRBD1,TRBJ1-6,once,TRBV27,CASSSGQANSPLHF,TGTGCCAGCAGTTCCGGACAGGCTAATTCACCCCTCCACTTT
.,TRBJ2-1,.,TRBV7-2,CASSFDRSSYNEQFF,TGTGCCAGCAGCTTTGACAGAAGCTCCTACAATGAGCAGTTCTTC
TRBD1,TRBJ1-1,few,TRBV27,CASSLLQFPGQLNEAFF,TGTGCCAGCAGTCTATTACAATTTCCGGGACAGCTCAATGAAGCTTTCTTT
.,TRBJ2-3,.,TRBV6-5,CASSFLGTDTQYF,TGTGCCAGCAGTTTCCTAGGCACAGATACGCAGTATTTT
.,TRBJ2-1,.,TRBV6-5,CASSYSEPANEQFF,TGTGCCAGCAGTTACTCCGAGCCTGCCAATGAGCAGTTCTTC
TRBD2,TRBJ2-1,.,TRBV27,CASSLRGDEQFF,TGTGCCAGCAGTCTACGGGGGGATGAGCAGTTCTTC
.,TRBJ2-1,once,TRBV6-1,CASTLGTVPYNEQFF,TGTGCCAGCACCCTAGGAACGGTACCCTACAATGAGCAGTTCTTC
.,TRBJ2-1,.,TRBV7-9,CASSLATGSSYNEQFF,TGTGCCAGCAGCTTAGCTACGGGGAGCTCCTACAATGAGCAGTTCTTC
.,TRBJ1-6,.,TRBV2,CASSDPGSNSPLHF,TGTGCCAGCAGTGACCCAGGGTCTAATTCACCCCTCCACTTT
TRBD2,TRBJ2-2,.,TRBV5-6,CASSFLGLAAYTGELFF,TGTGCCAGCAGCTTTTTAGGACTAGCGGCTTACACCGGGGAGCTGTTTTTT
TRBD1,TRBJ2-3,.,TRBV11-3,CASSFEGQADTQYF,TGTGCCAGCAGCTTTGAGGGACAGGCAGATACGCAGTATTTT
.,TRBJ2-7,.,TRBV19,CATVGGGSYGQYF,TGTGCCACCGTTGGAGGGGGCTCCTACGGGCAGTACTTC
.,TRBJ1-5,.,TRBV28,CASSPTQGRNQPQHF,TGTGCCAGCAGTCCAACCCAGGGTAGGAATCAGCCCCAGCATTTT
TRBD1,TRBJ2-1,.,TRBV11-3,CASSSETGTGIGGEQFF,TGTGCCAGCAGCTCGGAGACCGGGACAGGGATAGGGGGTGAGCAGTTCTTC
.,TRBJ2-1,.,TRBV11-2,CASSSTEMGWDNEQFF,TGTGCCAGCAGCTCTACCGAGATGGGCTGGGACAATGAGCAGTTCTTC
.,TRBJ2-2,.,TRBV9,CASSEPSVLGELFF,TGTGCCAGCAGCGAGCCTAGCGTCCTCGGGGAGCTGTTTTTT
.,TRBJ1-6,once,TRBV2,CASKQSSYNSPLHF,TGTGCCAGCAAACAAAGCTCCTATAATTCACCCCTCCACTTT
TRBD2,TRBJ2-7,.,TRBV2,CASNEGLATYEQYF,TGTGCCAGCAATGAGGGACTAGCTACCTACGAGCAGTACTTC
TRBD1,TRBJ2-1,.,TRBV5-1,CASSLWTGPDEQFF,TGCGCCAGCAGCTTATGGACAGGGCCGGATGAGCAGTTCTTC
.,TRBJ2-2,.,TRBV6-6,CASSYSGLGGTGELFF,TGTGCCAGCAGTTACTCAGGCCTGGGGGGCACCGGGGAGCTGTTTTTT
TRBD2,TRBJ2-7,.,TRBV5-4,CASSFYVALTSRRVYEQYF,TGTGCCAGCAGCTTTTATGTGGCTTTGACTAGCCGGAGGGTATACGAGCAGTACTTC
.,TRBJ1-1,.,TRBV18,CASSEIANTEAFF,TGTGCCAGCTCCGAAATAGCGAACACTGAAGCTTTCTTT
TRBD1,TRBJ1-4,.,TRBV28,CASSLKFGQGGKLFF,TGTGCCAGCAGTTTAAAGTTCGGACAGGGTGGAAAACTGTTTTTT
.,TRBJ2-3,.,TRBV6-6,CASGLSKARDTQYF,TGTGCCAGCGGCCTTTCGAAAGCGAGGGATACGCAGTATTTT
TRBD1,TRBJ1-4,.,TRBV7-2,CASSSGTGDPTNEKLFF,TGTGCCAGCAGCTCTGGGACAGGGGACCCAACTAATGAAAAACTGTTTTTT
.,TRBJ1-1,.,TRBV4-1,CASSQDKRRGQGRGAFF,TGCGCCAGCAGCCAAGACAAACGCAGGGGCCAGGGACGAGGAGCTTTCTTT